This T cell receptor (beta chain) was profiled in a study of cytomegalovirus exposure and HLA in healthy donors. The PCR made use of 60 Vbeta and 13 Jbeta primers. Sequencing used immunoSEQ multiplex PCR; TCRdb keeps in-frame clones, though not all of them. The sample holds 85,000 to 130,000 clones, less than 80% seen once. The CDR3 extends over 13 amino acids. V shed 3 bases and J shed 5 bases, with 11 bases lying between them. Germline V CDR1 and CDR2: SGDLS, YYNGEE. The specimen sequenced was PBMCs. V gene TRBV9 combines with J gene TRBJ2-5; TRBD1 might be the D (6 bases). This TCR was recovered from a man in his 60s in good health and CMV-seronegative. The CDR3: CASSGSGGETQYF. Written as DNA, the CDR3 is TGTGCCAGCAGCGGTAGTGGGGGCGAGACCCAGTACTTC.